This TCR beta chain originates from a study of T cells in Graves' hyperthyroidism and ophthalmopathy. Turning to this clonotype: Antigen specificity is unknown.

Study-level results: Also found in blood were most expanded thyroid clonotypes above 0.001. By a 13 V-J model, ophthalmopathy was set apart from stable hyperthyroidism.

Uncontrolled infection, other autoimmune disease, pregnancy or lactation excluded patients. The source of the PBMCs was 9.5 to 10 ml of fresh peripheral blood. Trimming cost V 3 bases and J 5 bases, with 17 bases left between them. The CDR3 sequence is 15 residues long. Germline CDR1 is LNHNV and CDR2 is YYDKDF (reference sequence). Amplification of TCR beta CDR3 regions used RNA as the template. TCR CDR3 regions were first amplified by RT-PCR with HTBI primers. TCRdb ran MiXCR on the multiplex PCR reads and lists one entry per CDR3 protein. The table lists approximately 250,000 distinct CDR3 sequences, almost 25% of them singletons.

The TCR comes from a woman aged 40-49 years with Graves' ophthalmopathy. The source material was blood. This chain links TRBV15 with TRBJ2-7, with D maybe TRBD2 (6 bases). CDR3 residues: CATSSYGHGSDEQYF. The CDR3 nucleotides read TGTGCCACCAGCAGCTACGGACACGGGAGTGACGAGCAGTACTTC.